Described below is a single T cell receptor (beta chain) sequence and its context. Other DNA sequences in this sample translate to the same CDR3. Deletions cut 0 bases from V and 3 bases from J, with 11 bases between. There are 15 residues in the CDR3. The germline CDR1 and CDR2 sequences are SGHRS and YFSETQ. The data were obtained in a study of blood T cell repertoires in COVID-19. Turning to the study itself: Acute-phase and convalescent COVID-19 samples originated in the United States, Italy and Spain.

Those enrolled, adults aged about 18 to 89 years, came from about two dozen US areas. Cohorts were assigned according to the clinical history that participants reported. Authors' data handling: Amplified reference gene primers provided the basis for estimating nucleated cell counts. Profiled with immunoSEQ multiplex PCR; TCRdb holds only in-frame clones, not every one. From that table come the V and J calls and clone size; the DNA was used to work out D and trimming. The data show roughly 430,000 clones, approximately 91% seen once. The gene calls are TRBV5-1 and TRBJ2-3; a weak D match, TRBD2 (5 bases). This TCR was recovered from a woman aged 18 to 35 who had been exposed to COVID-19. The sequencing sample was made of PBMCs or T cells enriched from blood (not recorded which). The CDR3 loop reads CASSLGGGGTDTQYF. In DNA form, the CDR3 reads TGCGCCAGCAGCTTGGGGGGTGGAGGAACAGATACGCAGTATTTT.